This TCR beta chain is from a study of MAIT cells during Salmonella Paratyphi A infection (dated by TCRdb to 2015 to 2018). General notes on the study: A single dose of 1-5x10^3 CFU of S. Paratyphi A strain NVGH308 was swallowed by adult volunteers aged 18 to 60. Diagnosed volunteers received ciprofloxacin 500 mg twice daily for 14 days starting at diagnosis.

Receptor libraries were prepared by 5' RACE. TCRbeta was amplified in two PCR rounds using Phusion High-Fidelity polymerase, and the primers carried sample-specific barcodes. TCRbeta libraries were generated by template-switch cDNA synthesis with SMARTScribe reverse transcriptase and a TRBC-specific primer. The barcoded samples were pooled and then prepared using the NEBNext Ultra DNA Library Prep Kit for Illumina. The libraries were sequenced on an Illumina MiSeq using the MiSeq reagent kit v2, 300 cycles. On the study's bioinformatics: Jemultiplexer demultiplexed the reads by barcode, and MiTCR with default parameters aligned the reads. Non-functional sequences were filtered out with VDJtools, and clonotypes were defined by amino acid sequence, with frequencies based on assigned sequence reads. In the clonal space homeostasis analysis, clonotypes were grouped by frequency into over-represented (0.05-1), large, medium and small bins. The public reads were run again by TCRdb, first through fastp at Q25 and then through MiXCR, and only productive beta chains were kept. Records with the same CDR3 protein are collapsed into one entry carrying the most frequent genes and DNA. The V and J calls here are based on TCRdb, not the publication. The sample has about 1,400 distinct CDR3 sequences on record, around 50% of them singletons. The ten top clones hold roughly 37% of the sample.

Taken from cysteine to phenylalanine, the CDR3 has 13 residues. Of all the DNA, just the CDR3 is kept, 39 bases in frame from base 1. The germline V gene (reference sequence) specifies DFQATT as CDR1 and SNEGSKA as CDR2. Trimmed from V: 7 bases; trimmed from J: 4 bases; junction bases lacking a gene match: 7. Taken with the paper, the label for time point translates to: before S. Paratyphi A challenge (baseline). MAIT cells were defined as Valpha7.2+ CD161+ T cells and identified and sorted by flow cytometry. In 6 or 7 volunteers who developed enteric fever after controlled oral challenge with live Salmonella Paratyphi A, circulating MAIT cell TCRbeta repertoires were profiled over time. Each diagnosed volunteer contributed MAIT cell samples at pre-infection, mid-infection and post-infection timepoints. Enteric fever was diagnosed as Paratyphi A bacteremia and/or persistent fever above 38 °C lasting more than 12 hours. Challenged volunteers were diagnosed with infection between day 4 and day 7 after challenge. For RNA extraction, between about 5,000 and 11,000 MAIT cells from each sample were sorted straight into RNAqueous-Micro lysis buffer. Lymphoprep gradient centrifugation was used to isolate peripheral blood mononuclear cells from blood samples and leukocyte cones. A BD FACSAria Fusion or BD FACSAria III sorter was used for cell sorting.

On this clonotype itself: What this receptor recognizes is not known. The record has no base qualities; no much larger clone is one base away.

What the study reported, not specific to this receptor: Although the availability of volunteer samples limited sample sizes, the sizes were judged adequate for detecting differences between groups. MAIT TRBV usage was oligoclonal, favouring TRBV20 and TRBV6, and appeared unchanged by infection. Space occupied by over-represented MAIT clonotypes fell significantly from baseline to mid-infection (around 0.15 to 0.10), with no significant post-infection difference. Compared with healthy controls, diagnosed volunteers had more expansion or contraction among the top five MAIT clonotypes (about 0.5 versus 0.13), a finding that suggests the repertoire is reshaped by infection.

This TCR came from a person aged 18 to 75 who was deliberately infected with Salmonella Paratyphi A in a paratyphoid fever challenge study. The sequenced sample was MAIT cells from blood, obtained at the first sampling point of the challenge study. The rearrangement joined TRBV20-1 to TRBJ2-3; 8 central nucleotides agree with TRBD1. The sequenced DNA: TGCAGTGAATTACAGGGGGGCGCAGATACGCAGTATTTT. This translates into CSELQGGADTQYF.